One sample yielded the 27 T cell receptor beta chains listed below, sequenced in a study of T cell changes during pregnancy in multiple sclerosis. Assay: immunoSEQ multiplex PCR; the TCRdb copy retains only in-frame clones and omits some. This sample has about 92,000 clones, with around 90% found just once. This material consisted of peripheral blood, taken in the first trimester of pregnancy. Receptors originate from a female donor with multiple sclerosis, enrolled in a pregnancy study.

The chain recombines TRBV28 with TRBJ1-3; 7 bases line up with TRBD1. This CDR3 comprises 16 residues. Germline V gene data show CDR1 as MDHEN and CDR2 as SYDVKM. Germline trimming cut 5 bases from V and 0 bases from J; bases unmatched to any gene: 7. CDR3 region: CASSTDRAISGNTIYF. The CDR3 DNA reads TGTGCCAGCAGTACCGACAGGGCCATCTCTGGAAACACCATATATTTT. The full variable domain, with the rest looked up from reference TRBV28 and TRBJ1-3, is DVKVTQSSRYLVKRTGEKVFLECVQDMDHENMFWYRQDPGLGLRLIYFSYDVKMKEKGDIPEGYSVSREKKERFSLILESASTNQTSMYLCASSTDRAISGNTIYFGEGSWLTVV.

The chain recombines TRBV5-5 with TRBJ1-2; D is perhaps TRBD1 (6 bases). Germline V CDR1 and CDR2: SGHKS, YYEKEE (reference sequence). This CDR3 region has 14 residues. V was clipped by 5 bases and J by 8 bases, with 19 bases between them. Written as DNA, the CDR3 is TGTGCCAGCAGGGCAGGGGCGACTGAGAGGGGCTACACCTTC. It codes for CASRAGATERGYTF. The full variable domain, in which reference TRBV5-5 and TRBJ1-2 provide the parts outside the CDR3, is DAGVTQSPTHLIKTRGQQVTLRCSPISGHKSVSWYQQVLGQGPQFIFQYYEKEERGRGNFPDRFSARQFPNYSSELNVNALLLGDSALYLCASRAGATERGYTFGSGTRLTVV.

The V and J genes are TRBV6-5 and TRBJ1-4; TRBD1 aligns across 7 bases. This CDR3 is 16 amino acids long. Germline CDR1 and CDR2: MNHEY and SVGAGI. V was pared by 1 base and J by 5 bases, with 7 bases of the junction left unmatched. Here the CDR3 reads CASSYWRGLGNEKLFF. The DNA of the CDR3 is TGTGCCAGCAGTTACTGGAGGGGGCTAGGGAATGAAAAACTGTTTTTT.

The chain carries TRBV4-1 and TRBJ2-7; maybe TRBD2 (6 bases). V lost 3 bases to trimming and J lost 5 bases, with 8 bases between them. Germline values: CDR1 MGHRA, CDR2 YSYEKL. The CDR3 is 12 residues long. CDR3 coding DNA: TGCGCCAGCAGCCAGGGGACTGACGAGCAGTACTTC. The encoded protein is CASSQGTDEQYF.

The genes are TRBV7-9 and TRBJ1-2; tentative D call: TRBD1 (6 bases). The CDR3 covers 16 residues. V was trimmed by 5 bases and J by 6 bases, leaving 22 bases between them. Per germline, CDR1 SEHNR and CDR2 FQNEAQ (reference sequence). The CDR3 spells CASSPLQGGRGDGYTF. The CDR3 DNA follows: TGTGCCAGCAGCCCACTACAGGGCGGTCGAGGCGATGGCTACACCTTC. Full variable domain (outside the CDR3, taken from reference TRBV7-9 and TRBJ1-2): DTGVSQNPRHKITKRGQNVTFRCDPISEHNRLYWYRQTLGQGPEFLTYFQNEAQLEKSRLLSDRFSAERPKGSFSTLEIQRTEQGDSAMYLCASSPLQGGRGDGYTFGSGTRLTVV.

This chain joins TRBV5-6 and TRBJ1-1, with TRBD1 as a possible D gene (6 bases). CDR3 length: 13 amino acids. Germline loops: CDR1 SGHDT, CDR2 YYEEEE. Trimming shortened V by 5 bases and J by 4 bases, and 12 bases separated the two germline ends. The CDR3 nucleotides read TGTGCCAGCAGTTATGGGGGCGGCACTGAAGCTTTCTTT. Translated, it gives CASSYGGGTEAFF.

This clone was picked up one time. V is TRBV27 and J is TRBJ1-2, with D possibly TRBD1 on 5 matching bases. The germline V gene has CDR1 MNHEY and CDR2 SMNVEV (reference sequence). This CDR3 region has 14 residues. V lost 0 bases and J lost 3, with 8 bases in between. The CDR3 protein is CASSLSAGHYGYTF. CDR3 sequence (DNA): TGTGCCAGCAGTTTATCGGCAGGGCACTATGGCTACACCTTC.

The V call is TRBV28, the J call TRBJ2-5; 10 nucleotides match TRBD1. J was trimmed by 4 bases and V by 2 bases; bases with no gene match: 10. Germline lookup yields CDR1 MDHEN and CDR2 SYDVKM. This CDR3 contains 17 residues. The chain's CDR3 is CASSLVPGQGMGETQYF. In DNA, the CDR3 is TGTGCCAGCAGTTTAGTCCCGGGACAGGGGATGGGAGAGACCCAGTACTTC.

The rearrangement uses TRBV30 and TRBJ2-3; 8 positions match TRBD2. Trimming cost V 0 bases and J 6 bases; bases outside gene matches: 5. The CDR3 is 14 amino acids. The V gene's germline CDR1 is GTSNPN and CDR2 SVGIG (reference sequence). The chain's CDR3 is CAWSVGTSVDTQYF. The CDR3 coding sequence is TGTGCCTGGAGTGTAGGGACTAGTGTTGATACGCAGTATTTT.

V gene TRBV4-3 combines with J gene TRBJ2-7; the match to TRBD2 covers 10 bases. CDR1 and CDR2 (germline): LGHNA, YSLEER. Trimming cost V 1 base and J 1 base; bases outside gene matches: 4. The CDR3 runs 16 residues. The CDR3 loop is CASSQVTSGTSYEQYF. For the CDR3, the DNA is TGCGCCAGCAGCCAAGTAACTAGCGGGACGTCCTACGAGCAGTACTTC.

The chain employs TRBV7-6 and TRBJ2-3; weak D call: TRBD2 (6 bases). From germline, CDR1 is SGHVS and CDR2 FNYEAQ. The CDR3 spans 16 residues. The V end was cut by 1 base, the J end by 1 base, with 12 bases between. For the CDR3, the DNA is TGTGCCAGCAGCTTAGGGGGGGTCGGCGGCACAGATACGCAGTATTTT. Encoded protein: CASSLGGVGGTDTQYF.

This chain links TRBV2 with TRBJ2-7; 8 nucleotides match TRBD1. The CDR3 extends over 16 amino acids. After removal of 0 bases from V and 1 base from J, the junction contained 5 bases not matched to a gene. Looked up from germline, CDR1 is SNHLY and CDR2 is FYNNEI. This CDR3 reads CASSEALRTGSYEQYF. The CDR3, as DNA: TGTGCCAGCAGTGAAGCGCTTAGGACAGGGTCCTACGAGCAGTACTTC. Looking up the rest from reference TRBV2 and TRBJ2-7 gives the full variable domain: EPEVTQTPSHQVTQMGQEVILRCVPISNHLYFYWYRQILGQKVEFLVSFYNNEISEKSEIFDDQFSVERPDGSNFTLKIRSTKLEDSAMYFCASSEALRTGSYEQYFGPGTRLTVT.

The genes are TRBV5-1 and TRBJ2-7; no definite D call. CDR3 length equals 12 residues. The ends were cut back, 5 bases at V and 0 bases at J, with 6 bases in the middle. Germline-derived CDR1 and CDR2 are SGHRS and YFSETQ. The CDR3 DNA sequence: TGCGCCAGCAGTTCGAGCTCCTACGAGCAGTACTTC. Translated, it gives CASSSSSYEQYF.

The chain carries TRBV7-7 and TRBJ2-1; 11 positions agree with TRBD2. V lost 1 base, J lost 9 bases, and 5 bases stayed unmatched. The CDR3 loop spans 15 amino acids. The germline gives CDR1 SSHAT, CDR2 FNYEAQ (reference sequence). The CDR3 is CASSLGVAGGFEQFF. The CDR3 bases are TGTGCCAGCAGCTTAGGGGTAGCGGGAGGGTTTGAGCAGTTCTTC.

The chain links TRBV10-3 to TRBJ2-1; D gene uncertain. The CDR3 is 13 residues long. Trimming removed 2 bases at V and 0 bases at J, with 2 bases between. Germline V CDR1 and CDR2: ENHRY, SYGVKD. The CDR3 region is CAISELSYNEQFF. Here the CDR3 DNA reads TGTGCCATCAGTGAGCTCTCCTACAATGAGCAGTTCTTC.

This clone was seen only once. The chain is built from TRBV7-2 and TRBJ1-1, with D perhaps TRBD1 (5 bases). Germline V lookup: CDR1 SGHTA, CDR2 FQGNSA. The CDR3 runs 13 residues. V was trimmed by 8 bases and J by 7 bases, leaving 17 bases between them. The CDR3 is CASLGPEYIEAFF. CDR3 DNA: TGTGCCAGCCTGGGGCCAGAATATATTGAAGCTTTCTTT.

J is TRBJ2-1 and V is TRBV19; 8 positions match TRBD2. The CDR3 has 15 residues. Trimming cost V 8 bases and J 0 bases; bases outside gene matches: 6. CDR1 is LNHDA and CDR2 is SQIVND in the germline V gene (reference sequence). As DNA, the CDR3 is TGTGCCAGTCGACTAAGCGGGAGCTCCTACAATGAGCAGTTCTTC. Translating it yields CASRLSGSSYNEQFF.

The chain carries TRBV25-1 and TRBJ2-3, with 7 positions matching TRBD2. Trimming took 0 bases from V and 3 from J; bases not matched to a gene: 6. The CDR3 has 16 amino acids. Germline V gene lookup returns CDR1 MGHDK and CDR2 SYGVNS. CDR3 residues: CASSEYVGGGTDTQYF. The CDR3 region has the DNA TGTGCCAGCAGTGAATATGTCGGGGGAGGGACAGATACGCAGTATTTT. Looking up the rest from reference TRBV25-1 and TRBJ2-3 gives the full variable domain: EADIYQTPRYLVIGTGKKITLECSQTMGHDKMYWYQQDPGMELHLIHYSYGVNSTEKGDLSSESTVSRIRTEHFPLTLESARPSHTSQYLCASSEYVGGGTDTQYFGPGTRLTVL.

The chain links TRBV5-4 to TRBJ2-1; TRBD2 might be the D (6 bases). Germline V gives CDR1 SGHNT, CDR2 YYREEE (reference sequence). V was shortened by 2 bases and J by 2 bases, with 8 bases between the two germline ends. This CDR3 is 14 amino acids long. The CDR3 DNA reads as TGTGCCAGCAGCTTTACGGGAGCCTACAATGAGCAGTTCTTC. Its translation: CASSFTGAYNEQFF.

In DNA form, the CDR3 reads TGTGCCAGTAGTATAATTGAGGGTTCAGCTTTCTTT. Translated: CASSIIEGSAFF. The genes are TRBV19 and TRBJ1-1; unclear D gene. Germline CDR1 LNHDA, CDR2 SQIVND (reference sequence). The CDR3 covers 12 residues. Deletions cut 2 bases from V and 10 bases from J, with 11 bases between.

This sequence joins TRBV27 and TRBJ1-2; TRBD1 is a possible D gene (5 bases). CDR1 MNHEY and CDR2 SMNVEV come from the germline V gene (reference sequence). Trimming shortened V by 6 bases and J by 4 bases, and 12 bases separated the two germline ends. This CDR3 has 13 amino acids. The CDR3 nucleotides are TGTGCCAGCAGCTCGGGGACTTCCTATGGCTACACCTTC. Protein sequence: CASSSGTSYGYTF.

Written as DNA, the CDR3 is TGTGCCTCCCGAGGGACAGTATATGGCTACACCTTC. It is translated as CASRGTVYGYTF. V usage is TRBV10-3 and J usage is TRBJ1-2, with TRBD1 matching 7 bases. This CDR3 region has 12 residues. V trimming: 11 bases; J trimming: 5 bases; junction bases outside the gene matches: 8. From germline, CDR1 is ENHRY and CDR2 SYGVKD.

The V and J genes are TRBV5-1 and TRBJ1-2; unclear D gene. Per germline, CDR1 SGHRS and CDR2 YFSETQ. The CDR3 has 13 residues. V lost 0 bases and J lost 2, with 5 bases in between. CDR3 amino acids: CASSLARNYGYTF. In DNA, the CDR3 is TGCGCCAGCAGCTTGGCCAGAAACTATGGCTACACCTTC.

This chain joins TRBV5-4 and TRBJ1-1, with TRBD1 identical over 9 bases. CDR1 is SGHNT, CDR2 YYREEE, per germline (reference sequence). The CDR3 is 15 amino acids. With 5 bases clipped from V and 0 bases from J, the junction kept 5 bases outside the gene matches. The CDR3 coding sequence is TGTGCCAGCAGTGCCGGGACAGGGCTGAACACTGAAGCTTTCTTT. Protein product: CASSAGTGLNTEAFF.

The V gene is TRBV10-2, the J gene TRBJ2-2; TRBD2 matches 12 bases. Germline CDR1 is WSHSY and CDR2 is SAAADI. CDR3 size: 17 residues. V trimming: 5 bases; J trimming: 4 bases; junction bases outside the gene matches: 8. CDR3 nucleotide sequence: TGCGCCAGCAGTTGGCTAGCGGGAGGGTCGGGCACCGGGGAGCTGTTTTTT. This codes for CASSWLAGGSGTGELFF.

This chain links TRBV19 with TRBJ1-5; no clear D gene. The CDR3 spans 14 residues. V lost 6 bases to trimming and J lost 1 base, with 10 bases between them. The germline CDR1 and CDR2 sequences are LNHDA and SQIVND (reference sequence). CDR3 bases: TGTGCCAGTAGCCAAGGCGGGAGCAATCAGCCCCAGCATTTT. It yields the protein CASSQGGSNQPQHF.

DNA for the CDR3: TGTGCCAGTGCGACTAGCGGGAGGGCCAGAAGCGATGAGCAGTTCTTC. Protein sequence: CASATSGRARSDEQFF. The chain carries TRBV19 and TRBJ2-1; 14 bases map to TRBD2. Germline trimming cut 8 bases from V and 8 bases from J; bases unmatched to any gene: 11. The CDR3 totals 16 residues. Per germline, CDR1 LNHDA and CDR2 SQIVND (reference sequence).